The 21 T cell receptor beta chains presented below share a single source sample, sequenced in a study of T cell repertoires in cytomegalovirus infection. TCRdb reprocessed the reads via MiXCR and lists one record per CDR3 protein. Of 700,000 to 850,000 distinct CDR3 sequences in the sample, less than 35% are singletons; the top ten hold over 10%. Their specific antigens are unknown. The sample in question was cultured CD8+ T cells from PBMCs, obtained from culture after CMV antigen stimulation. The receptors derive from a human donor in good health (CMV status not recorded). Some clones in this sample may be carry-over from other donors' samples.

J is TRBJ1-5 and V is TRBV10-3; 9 bases line up with TRBD1. CDR1 is ENHRY and CDR2 is SYGVKD in the germline V gene. The CDR3 totals 16 residues. Germline trimming cut 5 bases from V and 6 bases from J; bases unmatched to any gene: 11. CDR3 sequence: CAISNSGQGFSQPQHF. CDR3 DNA sequence: TGTGCCATCAGTAACTCCGGACAGGGGTTTTCTCAGCCCCAGCATTTT.

This clonotype was counted a few times. The V gene is TRBV4-1, the J gene TRBJ2-1, with 7 bases lining up with TRBD2. Germline CDR1 reads MGHRA; CDR2 reads YSYEKL. This CDR3 is 18 amino acids long. The V and J ends lost 4 bases and 8 bases, in that order; junction bases with no gene match: 20. CDR3 protein: CASSLRLSRDYIEYEQFF. CDR3 in DNA: TGCGCCAGCAGCCTTCGACTTTCCCGGGACTATATAGAGTATGAGCAGTTCTTC.

The V and J genes are TRBV5-1 and TRBJ2-5; 9 bases align to TRBD1. The CDR3 consists of 14 residues. Germline trimming cut 5 bases from V and 6 bases from J; bases unmatched to any gene: 8. CDR1 and CDR2 (germline): SGHRS, YFSETQ. CDR3 coding DNA: TGCGCCAGCAGTTCCACAGGGGGCCTGAAGACCCAGTACTTC. Translation gives CASSSTGGLKTQYF. The full variable domain, in which reference TRBV5-1 and TRBJ2-5 provide the parts outside the CDR3, is KAGVTQTPRYLIKTRGQQVTLSCSPISGHRSVSWYQQTPGQGLQFLFEYFSETQRNKGNFPGRFSGRQFSNSRSEMNVSTLELGDSALYLCASSSTGGLKTQYFGPGTRLLVL.

At least ten counts were recorded for this clonotype. Here the CDR3 DNA reads TGTGCCAGCAGCCCGCGAAACAGGGGGGCTGAAGCTTTCTTT. It specifies CASSPRNRGAEAFF. This sequence joins TRBV7-6 and TRBJ1-1, with 8 bases that match TRBD1. Germline V gene data show CDR1 as SGHVS and CDR2 as FNYEAQ. V trimming: 5 bases; J trimming: 6 bases; junction bases outside the gene matches: 8. The CDR3 totals 14 residues. The variable domain in full, with the rest retrieved from reference TRBV7-6 and TRBJ1-1, is GAGVSQSPRYKVTKRGQDVALRCDPISGHVSLYWYRQALGQGPEFLTYFNYEAQQDKSGLPNDRFSAERPEGSISTLTIQRTEQRDSAMYRCASSPRNRGAEAFFGQGTRLTVV.

On this clonotype: A read error may be the cause here, since a much bigger clone is one base away. This chain connects TRBV12-3 or TRBV12-4 to TRBJ2-1; possible D gene TRBD2, 6 bases. Trimming took off 10 bases at V and 8 bases at J, with 27 bases between the two ends. The CDR3 sequence is 16 residues long. The CDR3 reads CATVPGGLVGWDEQFF. CDR3 bases: TGTGCCACCGTTCCCGGAGGGCTAGTGGGGTGGGATGAGCAGTTCTTC.

The V and J genes are TRBV28 and TRBJ2-2; 9 nucleotides agree with TRBD1. Germline assignment: CDR1 MDHEN and CDR2 SYDVKM. The CDR3 length is 16 residues. V was clipped by 3 bases and J by 9 bases; unmatched bases: 11. CDR3 sequence (DNA): TGTGCCAGCAGTTTTCTAACAGGGGGCGCTACCCGGGAGCTGTTTTTT. This codes for CASSFLTGGATRELFF.

This clonotype was seen more than once but under ten times. The chain uses TRBV6-5 and TRBJ2-1; perhaps TRBD2 as D (6 bases). Trimming removed 4 bases at V and 6 bases at J, with 10 bases between. This CDR3 has 13 amino acids. The V gene's germline CDR1 is MNHEY and CDR2 SVGAGI. In nucleotides, the CDR3 is TGTGCCAGCAGTTGGGACTGGTCCAATGAGCAGTTCTTC. Translation gives CASSWDWSNEQFF.

This chain uses TRBV7-9 with TRBJ2-1, with D uncertain. CDR1 is SEHNR and CDR2 is FQNEAQ in the germline V gene (reference sequence). The CDR3 sequence is 13 residues long. Between the trimmed V and J ends, which lost 1 base and 5 bases, there was a span of 6 bases. CDR3 loop: CASSLGRHNEQFF. For the CDR3, the DNA is TGTGCCAGCAGCTTAGGACGGCACAATGAGCAGTTCTTC.

This clonotype has more than one count but fewer than ten. This sequence joins TRBV27 and TRBJ2-5; 8 positions agree with TRBD2. The CDR3 has 15 residues. Germline V CDR1 and CDR2: MNHEY, SMNVEV (reference sequence). With 6 bases clipped from V and 1 base from J, the junction kept 7 bases outside the gene matches. The CDR3 nucleotides read TGTGCCAGCAGCCTAGCGGGCCGCCTCCAAGAGACCCAGTACTTC. It is translated as CASSLAGRLQETQYF.

For this clonotype: Since a much larger clone is just one base distant, this may be a read error. DNA for the CDR3: TGTGCCAGCACCCCCTTGCGGGGGGAACCCTACAATGAGCAGTTCTTC. Protein product: CASTPLRGEPYNEQFF. The rearrangement uses TRBV7-6 and TRBJ2-1, with TRBD2 matching over 8 bases. Germline CDR1 and CDR2: SGHVS and FNYEAQ. Losses at the gene ends were 7 bases for V and 2 bases for J; bases not matched to a gene: 10. This CDR3 spans 16 amino acids.

Details on this clonotype: Germline is not matched at one junction end, which may reflect a read error. The chain carries TRBV6-8 and TRBJ2-7; possible D gene TRBD2, 6 bases. The CDR3 covers 14 residues. Germline V CDR1 and CDR2: MNHGY, SAAAGT. CDR3 residues: CASSRPAGSSEQYF. The DNA of the CDR3 is TGTGCCAGCAGCCGTCCGGCGGGATCCTCCGAGCAGTACTTC.

This clonotype occurred a few times. The chain joins TRBV7-4 to TRBJ2-5; TRBD2 matches at 8 bases. After removal of 5 bases from V and 0 bases from J, the junction contained 8 bases not matched to a gene. From germline, CDR1 is SGHVT and CDR2 SQSDAQ. This CDR3 spans 16 amino acids. CDR3 sequence: CASSTGAGAYQETQYF. The CDR3 nucleotides read TGTGCCAGCAGCACTGGAGCGGGGGCCTACCAAGAGACCCAGTACTTC.

J is TRBJ2-1 and V is TRBV28; 9 nucleotides agree with TRBD2. The germline CDR1 and CDR2 sequences are MDHEN and SYDVKM. CDR3 length equals 14 residues. The V segment lost 5 bases and the J segment 6 bases; nucleotides outside the gene matches: 5. CDR3 sequence reads: CASSALAGLNEQFF. The DNA for the CDR3 is TGTGCCAGCAGTGCCCTAGCGGGGCTCAATGAGCAGTTCTTC.

The chain has TRBV6-2 or TRBV6-3 and TRBJ2-4; TRBD1 matches at 7 bases. The germline V gene has CDR1 MNHEY and CDR2 SVGEGT. The junction had 5 bases not matched to a gene; V was cut back by 1 base and J by 5 bases. This CDR3 contains 15 residues. The CDR3 here is CASSYWSTGENIQYF. The CDR3 region has the DNA TGTGCCAGCAGTTACTGGAGTACAGGGGAAAACATTCAGTACTTC.

This clonotype has more than one count but fewer than ten. The gene calls are TRBV27 and TRBJ1-2; D is ambiguous. Germline V CDR1 and CDR2: MNHEY, SMNVEV (reference sequence). The CDR3 is 14 amino acids. The V end was cut by 5 bases, the J end by 7 bases, with 17 bases between. Here the CDR3 reads CASSASLRQSGYTF. As DNA, the CDR3 is TGTGCCAGCAGTGCATCATTAAGGCAGTCTGGCTACACCTTC.

V and J are TRBV14 and TRBJ2-1; D might be TRBD2 (5 bases). From germline, CDR1 is SGHDN and CDR2 FVKESK. The ends were cut back, 1 base at V and 3 bases at J, with 7 bases in the middle. The CDR3 runs to 14 residues. CDR3 region: CASSQASHYNEQFF. CDR3 bases: TGTGCCAGCAGCCAAGCTAGCCACTACAATGAGCAGTTCTTC.

The table lists this clonotype with many counts. This chain links TRBV6-5 with TRBJ1-5; D is undetermined. The V and J ends lost 0 bases and 0 bases respectively, with 6 bases between them. The CDR3 consists of 15 residues. Germline V CDR1 and CDR2: MNHEY, SVGAGI. CDR3 region: CASSYSGNSNQPQHF. The CDR3 coding sequence is TGTGCCAGCAGTTACTCGGGAAATAGCAATCAGCCCCAGCATTTT.

A remark on this clonotype: This may come from a read error, since a much larger clone is one base off. V is TRBV7-2 and J is TRBJ2-1, with D possibly called TRBD1 or TRBD2 (5 bases each). Between the trimmed V and J ends, which lost 5 bases and 5 bases, there was a span of 13 bases. In germline, CDR1 is SGHTA, CDR2 FQGNSA. The CDR3 extends over 14 amino acids. The CDR3 coding sequence is TGTGCCAGCAGCGGGACCTCGTGGGACAATGAGCAGTTCTTC. This translates into CASSGTSWDNEQFF. The variable domain in full, completed from reference TRBV7-2 and TRBJ2-1, reads GAGVSQSPSNKVTEKGKDVELRCDPISGHTALYWYRQSLGQGLEFLIYFQGNSAPDKSGLPSDRFSAERTGGSVSTLTIQRTQQEDSAVYLCASSGTSWDNEQFFGPGTRLTVL.

The V gene is TRBV12-3 or TRBV12-4, the J gene TRBJ1-6; unclear D gene. This CDR3 spans 15 amino acids. The V gene lost 1 base and the J gene lost 6 bases, with 10 bases spanning the gap. The CDR3, as DNA: TGTGCCAGCAGTTTAGGGCCAGAAACTAATTCACCCCTCCACTTT. This sequence encodes CASSLGPETNSPLHF.

A remark on this clonotype: A much larger clone lies a single base off, so this may be a read error. This rearrangement joins TRBV7-3 to TRBJ2-7, with D possibly being TRBD1 or TRBD2 (5 bases each). V lost 2 bases and J lost 0, with 11 bases in between. The germline CDR1 and CDR2 sequences are SGHTA and FQGTGA. The CDR3 loop spans 15 amino acids. CDR3 sequence (DNA): TGTGCCAGCAGCTTAGTCGGGGACGACTCCTACGAGCAGTACTTC. Its protein product is CASSLVGDDSYEQYF.

This rearrangement joins TRBV27 to TRBJ2-1; 8 nucleotides agree with TRBD2. Germline CDR1 MNHEY, CDR2 SMNVEV (reference sequence). This CDR3 is 15 amino acids long. Trimming cost V 2 bases and J 7 bases; bases outside gene matches: 7. The CDR3 coding sequence is TGTGCCAGCAGTTTACCCGGGGGGGCTCGGAATGAGCAGTTCTTC. As protein: CASSLPGGARNEQFF.